One sample yielded the 12 T cell receptor beta chains listed below, sequenced in a study of Graves' ophthalmopathy and Graves' hyperthyroidism. Researchers took RNA transcripts and amplified TCR beta CDR3 regions from them. First-round RT-PCR relied on HTBI primers, and a second-round multiplex PCR came next. TCRdb passed the multiplex PCR reads through MiXCR, listing each CDR3 protein once. The sample lists 350,000 to 400,000 distinct CDR3 sequences; 15% to 20% were seen once. Sample: peripheral blood. These receptors all stem from a woman aged 18-29 years with Graves' ophthalmopathy.

The genes are TRBV7-2 and TRBJ2-7; TRBD1 is a possible D gene (6 bases). Looked up from germline, CDR1 is SGHTA and CDR2 is FQGNSA. Trimming stripped 2 bases from V and 7 bases from J, with 15 bases between. The CDR3 spans 14 residues. The CDR3 here is CASSLRSGDREQYF. CDR3 in DNA: TGTGCCAGCAGCTTAAGGTCAGGGGATCGGGAGCAGTACTTC.

There are a few counts of this clonotype. The V gene is TRBV7-2, the J gene TRBJ1-5, with no clear D. V lost 5 bases, J lost 7 bases, and 12 bases lay in between. Germline loops: CDR1 SGHTA, CDR2 FQGNSA. The length of the CDR3 is 13 residues. The chain's CDR3 is CASSQDGTQPQHF. The CDR3 DNA reads as TGTGCCAGCAGCCAGGACGGCACCCAGCCCCAGCATTTT.

This clonotype came up many times. The gene calls are TRBV6-2 or TRBV6-3 and TRBJ2-2; D assignment may be TRBD1 or TRBD2 (5 bases each). This CDR3 comprises 14 residues. V was shortened by 6 bases and J by 2 bases, with 10 bases between the two germline ends. Germline assignment: CDR1 MNHEY and CDR2 SVGEGT. CDR3 residues: CASSRGPNTGELFF. The CDR3 bases are TGTGCCAGCAGCCGGGGACCAAACACCGGGGAGCTGTTTTTT.

In this sample, this clonotype turned up many times. This sequence joins TRBV12-3 or TRBV12-4 and TRBJ2-7, with TRBD2 matching 9 bases. The CDR3 covers 14 residues. Unmatched junction bases numbered 5, after V lost 1 base and J lost 7 bases. The CDR3 reads CASSLGGRAGEQYF. The CDR3 DNA is TGTGCCAGCAGTTTAGGCGGGAGGGCCGGGGAGCAGTACTTC.

A few counts support this clonotype. The V gene is TRBV19, the J gene TRBJ2-2; TRBD2 agrees at 7 bases. Germline CDR1 LNHDA, CDR2 SQIVND (reference sequence). With V trimmed by 6 bases and J by 3 bases, 7 bases remained unmatched. The CDR3 extends over 15 amino acids. The chain's CDR3 is CASSRGRGYTGELFF. As DNA, the CDR3 is TGTGCCAGTAGCCGGGGGAGGGGATACACCGGGGAGCTGTTTTTT.

J is TRBJ1-6 and V is TRBV28; no clear D. V lost 6 bases and J 3 bases, leaving 12 bases between the germline ends. This CDR3 is 15 amino acids long. Germline assignment: CDR1 MDHEN and CDR2 SYDVKM. CDR3 residues: CASRTNRNYNSPLHF. The CDR3 DNA reads TGTGCCAGCAGGACTAATAGGAACTATAATTCACCCCTCCACTTT.

This clonotype was counted ten times or more. The chain recombines TRBV4-2 with TRBJ1-3, with 9 bases that match TRBD1. The germline gives CDR1 LGHNA, CDR2 YNFKEQ. The V and J ends lost 4 bases and 1 base, in that order; junction bases with no gene match: 11. This CDR3 spans 18 amino acids. Here the CDR3 reads CASSRTGTGMLSGNTIYF. The CDR3 bases are TGTGCCAGCAGCCGTACCGGGACAGGGATGCTGTCTGGAAACACCATATATTTT.

J is TRBJ1-5 and V is TRBV12-3 or TRBV12-4; no reliable D call. The CDR3 consists of 13 residues. V lost 6 bases and J 10 bases, leaving 16 bases between the germline ends. The chain's CDR3 is CASSLDGGGPQHF. In DNA, the CDR3 is TGTGCCAGCAGCCTGGACGGAGGTGGCCCCCAGCATTTT.

The chain is built from TRBV7-6 and TRBJ1-2; D possibly corresponds to TRBD1 (5 bases). Trimming shortened V by 5 bases and J by 0 bases, and 13 bases separated the two germline ends. This CDR3 is built from 15 residues. The germline V gene has CDR1 SGHVS and CDR2 FNYEAQ. The chain's CDR3 is CASSKNGGTNYGYTF. The CDR3 DNA reads TGTGCCAGCAGCAAGAACGGGGGGACTAACTATGGCTACACCTTC. The whole variable domain, remainder taken from reference TRBV7-6 and TRBJ1-2, is GAGVSQSPRYKVTKRGQDVALRCDPISGHVSLYWYRQALGQGPEFLTYFNYEAQQDKSGLPNDRFSAERPEGSISTLTIQRTEQRDSAMYRCASSKNGGTNYGYTFGSGTRLTVV.

In this sample, this clonotype turned up many times. CDR3 nucleotides: TGTGCCAGCAGTTCACGGACAGGGGGAACCTCCTACGAGCAGTACTTC. Protein sequence: CASSSRTGGTSYEQYF. The genes are TRBV28 and TRBJ2-7; 10 nucleotides agree with TRBD1. The CDR3 extends over 16 amino acids. J was trimmed by 0 bases and V by 4 bases; bases with no gene match: 6. Germline loops: CDR1 MDHEN, CDR2 SYDVKM.

The table lists this clonotype with many counts. This chain connects TRBV2 to TRBJ2-1; TRBD2 matches at 11 bases. Germline V gene lookup returns CDR1 SNHLY and CDR2 FYNNEI. The CDR3 runs to 15 residues. V lost 4 bases and J lost 6; bases outside the gene matches: 5. The CDR3 DNA sequence: TGTGCCAGCAGTGTATTAGCGGGAGGGGGCAATGAGCAGTTCTTC. Protein sequence: CASSVLAGGGNEQFF.

This clonotype was seen many times. The chain couples TRBV10-3 to TRBJ1-1; no clear D gene. Germline CDR1 and CDR2: ENHRY and SYGVKD. Trimming removed 7 bases at V and 5 bases at J, with 20 bases between. The CDR3 length is 15 residues. The CDR3 region has the DNA TGTGCCATCAAGCGAACGGGCACGAAGGAAACTGAAGCTTTCTTT. This translates into CAIKRTGTKETEAFF.